The following is a T cell receptor beta chain sequence with its context. What it recognizes is unknown. Around day 10 of culture, CD4+ T cells were separated out. Either the mRNA-1273 or the BNT162b2 vaccine was given to participants as two doses. Having tested negative for nucleocapsid antibodies, the vaccine recipients showed no prior SARS-CoV-2 infection. Half the medium was swapped for IL-2 medium on days 3 and 7. TCRdb keeps only in-frame clones here, not all; method: immunoSEQ multiplex PCR. The sample consists of 42,000 or so clones, around 70% of them appearing once. This entry comes from a study of vaccination effects on CD4 cells after COVID-19. As for the study in general: After the second dose, samples were taken at median day 72.

This CDR3 is 18 amino acids long. Study results and caveats: Marked clonal contraction of both clone types appeared late after vaccination.

The sequencing here drew on CD4+ T cells from PBMCs cultured without peptide, taken after COVID-19 vaccination. The sequence came from a human donor who received a COVID-19 vaccine. The chain carries TRBV21-1 and TRBJ1-4. TRBV21-1 is designated a pseudogene. The CDR3 loop reads CASSRPHGRQATNEKLFF. CDR3 coding DNA: TGTGCCAGCAGCCGCCCACACGGGCGGCAAGCAACTAATGAAAAACTGTTTTTT.